Each of the 31 T cell receptor beta chains below was sequenced from the same sample in a study of technical replicates of blood from several donors. Sequenced by immunoSEQ multiplex PCR; TCRdb stores in-frame clones only, minus some. The table shows fewer than 15,000 clones, with 95% occurring only once. Sequencing input: PBMCs. The receptors come from a human donor in good health.

The V call is TRBV6-1, the J call TRBJ2-3; D is ambiguous. The V and J ends lost 0 bases and 4 bases respectively, with 5 bases between them. In germline, CDR1 is MNHNS, CDR2 SASEGT. The CDR3 has 13 amino acids. CDR3 nucleotide sequence: TGTGCCAGCAGTGAAGCCGTTCCAGATACGCAGTATTTT. Residues: CASSEAVPDTQYF.

The table lists this clone with a count of one. V usage is TRBV6-6 and J usage is TRBJ2-1; TRBD2 might be the D (7 bases). Germline V gene sequence: CDR1 MNHNY, CDR2 SVGAGI (reference sequence). The CDR3 consists of 12 residues. V was shortened by 5 bases and J by 10 bases, with 12 bases between the two germline ends. For the CDR3, the DNA is TGTGCCAGCAGTCCCCGGGGGGCCGAGCAGTTCTTC. It encodes CASSPRGAEQFF.

The chain couples TRBV7-3 to TRBJ2-1, with 12 nucleotides matching TRBD2. The V gene end was trimmed by 2 bases and the J gene end by 4 bases; junction bases not matched to a gene: 0. The CDR3 totals 15 residues. CDR1 is SGHTA, CDR2 FQGTGA, per germline. The CDR3 region has the DNA TGTGCCAGCAGCTTAGGGACTAGCGGGTACAATGAGCAGTTCTTC. Translated, it gives CASSLGTSGYNEQFF.

The gene calls are TRBV4-2 and TRBJ1-5, with D perhaps matching TRBD1 (5 bases). Germline loops: CDR1 LGHNA, CDR2 YNFKEQ. Trimming took off 0 bases at V and 4 bases at J, with 13 bases between the two ends. The CDR3 length is 16 residues. As DNA, the CDR3 is TGTGCCAGCAGCCAAGATTGGGGCCTTTGGAATCAGCCCCAGCATTTT. Translation: CASSQDWGLWNQPQHF.

In its sample, this clone ranks as medium-sized. The V call is TRBV6-1, the J call TRBJ2-5, with D possibly TRBD2 on 6 matching bases. CDR1 MNHNS and CDR2 SASEGT come from the germline V gene. The V and J ends lost 1 base and 2 bases respectively, with 20 bases between them. The CDR3 is made up of 18 amino acids. The CDR3 region has the DNA TGTGCCAGCAGTGAAGAAAGTGGGTTCGCAGGACTACAAGAGACCCAGTACTTC. Translated, it gives CASSEESGFAGLQETQYF.

This rearrangement joins TRBV2 to TRBJ1-1; 7 bases align to TRBD1. The CDR3 loop spans 14 amino acids. Trimming took 4 bases from V and 5 from J; bases not matched to a gene: 7. Per the germline V gene, CDR1 is SNHLY and CDR2 is FYNNEI. The CDR3 here is CASSAGGLVTEAFF. CDR3 nucleotide sequence: TGTGCCAGCAGTGCAGGGGGTCTGGTTACTGAAGCTTTCTTT.

This clone was seen only once. The chain joins TRBV19 to TRBJ2-1, with TRBD2 matching over 12 bases. The germline gives CDR1 LNHDA, CDR2 SQIVND (reference sequence). J lost 4 bases, V lost 5 bases, and 9 bases had no gene match. The CDR3 length is 17 residues. The CDR3 loop reads CASSPRLAGAVYNEQFF. CDR3 coding DNA: TGTGCCAGTAGTCCCCGACTAGCGGGAGCCGTGTACAATGAGCAGTTCTTC.

The chain joins TRBV10-3 to TRBJ1-2; 7 nucleotides line up with TRBD1. V lost 3 bases to trimming and J lost 1 base; unmatched junction nucleotides: 5. The CDR3 consists of 15 residues. Germline lookup yields CDR1 ENHRY and CDR2 SYGVKD. The chain's CDR3 is CAISDGTAFNYGYTF. DNA for the CDR3: TGTGCCATCAGTGATGGGACAGCCTTTAACTATGGCTACACCTTC.

The chain links TRBV6-1 to TRBJ2-2; 7 bases are shared with TRBD1. CDR1 and CDR2 (germline): MNHNS, SASEGT. This CDR3 is 15 amino acids long. Trimming took 5 bases from V and 1 from J; bases not matched to a gene: 4. Written as DNA, the CDR3 is TGTGCCAGCAGTTCCGGGACAGTGAACACCGGGGAGCTGTTTTTT. It yields the protein CASSSGTVNTGELFF.

The chain is built from TRBV4-1 and TRBJ1-3; 8 nucleotides align to TRBD1. CDR3 size: 18 residues. Trimming removed 0 bases from V and 2 bases from J; junction bases left unmatched: 9. Germline V gene sequence: CDR1 MGHRA, CDR2 YSYEKL. CDR3 coding DNA: TGCGCCAGCAGCCAAGATAATGAGCAGACAGGGGCTGGAAACACCATATATTTT. Amino acid sequence: CASSQDNEQTGAGNTIYF.

The chain recombines TRBV30 with TRBJ1-4; no clear D. The CDR3 totals 13 residues. V lost 1 base and J lost 8, with 11 bases in between. Germline V lookup: CDR1 GTSNPN, CDR2 SVGIG (reference sequence). The CDR3 sequence: CAWSGSFGEKLFF. The DNA of the CDR3 is TGTGCCTGGAGTGGAAGTTTCGGGGAAAAACTGTTTTTT.

In its sample, this clone was seen once. The V call is TRBV19, the J call TRBJ1-1, with D maybe TRBD1 (6 bases). The CDR3 contains 13 residues. V shed 6 bases and J shed 5 bases, with 13 bases lying between them. CDR1 LNHDA and CDR2 SQIVND come from the germline V gene (reference sequence). The CDR3 DNA sequence: TGTGCCAGTAGCACACAGGGCGCGACTGAAGCTTTCTTT. Translating gives CASSTQGATEAFF. Variable domain in full (rest from reference TRBV19 and TRBJ1-1): DGGITQSPKYLFRKEGQNVTLSCEQNLNHDAMYWYRQDPGQGLRLIYYSQIVNDFQKGDIAEGYSVSREKKESFPLTVTSAQKNPTAFYLCASSTQGATEAFFGQGTRLTVV.

The V call is TRBV7-9, the J call TRBJ2-7; D possibly corresponds to TRBD1 (5 bases). The length of the CDR3 is 15 residues. The germline CDR1 and CDR2 sequences are SEHNR and FQNEAQ (reference sequence). With 4 bases removed from V and 10 bases from J, the gap between germline ends came to 23 bases. The CDR3 loop is CASSSNALIRQQQYF. The CDR3 DNA reads as TGTGCCAGCAGCTCGAACGCCCTAATTCGACAGCAACAGTACTTC.

The chain couples TRBV11-2 to TRBJ2-1; the match to TRBD2 covers 11 bases. CDR3 size: 14 residues. Germline values: CDR1 SGHAT, CDR2 FQNNGV. Trimming took 5 bases from V and 12 from J; bases not matched to a gene: 9. CDR3: CASSAPSGRRGQFF. The DNA for the CDR3 is TGTGCCAGCAGCGCCCCTAGCGGGAGGCGGGGGCAGTTCTTC.

The chain couples TRBV9 to TRBJ1-3; D might be TRBD1 (5 bases). The germline V gene has CDR1 SGDLS and CDR2 YYNGEE. CDR3 length equals 14 residues. Trimming removed 4 bases from V and 2 bases from J, with 10 bases in between. CDR3: CASSPREAGNTIYF. The DNA of the CDR3 is TGTGCCAGCAGCCCCAGGGAGGCTGGAAACACCATATATTTT.

The CDR3 DNA reads as TGTGCCAGCAGTGAACCGGGAGGGGGCAGAGAGACCCAGTACTTC. It translates to CASSEPGGGRETQYF. This chain links TRBV25-1 with TRBJ2-5, with D perhaps TRBD2 (8 bases). Trimming took 2 bases from V and 4 from J, leaving 14 bases between them. This CDR3 contains 15 residues. CDR1 MGHDK and CDR2 SYGVNS come from the germline V gene. The whole variable domain, remainder taken from reference TRBV25-1 and TRBJ2-5, is EADIYQTPRYLVIGTGKKITLECSQTMGHDKMYWYQQDPGMELHLIHYSYGVNSTEKGDLSSESTVSRIRTEHFPLTLESARPSHTSQYLCASSEPGGGRETQYFGPGTRLLVL.

The chain employs TRBV6-1 and TRBJ2-7, with 10 positions matching TRBD2. This CDR3 comprises 16 residues. Germline lookup yields CDR1 MNHNS and CDR2 SASEGT. J gave up 3 bases and V 3 bases, and 8 bases lay outside the gene matches. The CDR3 region is CASSDPSLAGNYEQYF. The CDR3 coding sequence is TGTGCCAGCAGTGACCCCTCACTAGCGGGGAACTACGAGCAGTACTTC.

The chain employs TRBV5-1 and TRBJ1-5, with a possible D match to TRBD1 (6 bases). CDR1 is SGHRS and CDR2 is YFSETQ in the germline V gene. Trimming took off 4 bases at V and 4 bases at J, with 9 bases between the two ends. The CDR3 runs to 13 residues. Written as DNA, the CDR3 is TGCGCCAGCAGCGCTGGACAGAATCAGCCCCAGCATTTT. Translating it yields CASSAGQNQPQHF.

This sequence joins TRBV7-9 and TRBJ2-7; 8 bases fit TRBD2. From germline, CDR1 is SEHNR and CDR2 FQNEAQ (reference sequence). The CDR3 is 14 amino acids. Unmatched junction bases numbered 8, after V lost 5 bases and J lost 5 bases. The CDR3 is CASSAVAGGNEQYF. CDR3 nucleotides: TGTGCCAGCAGCGCCGTTGCGGGAGGAAACGAGCAGTACTTC. The full variable domain, completed using reference TRBV7-9 and TRBJ2-7, is DTGVSQNPRHKITKRGQNVTFRCDPISEHNRLYWYRQTLGQGPEFLTYFQNEAQLEKSRLLSDRFSAERPKGSFSTLEIQRTEQGDSAMYLCASSAVAGGNEQYFGPGTRLTVT.

This clone was observed a single time. The rearrangement uses TRBV5-1 and TRBJ1-1, with 10 bases fitting TRBD1. The CDR3 has 15 residues. J lost 5 bases, V lost 1 base, and 5 bases had no gene match. Germline V gives CDR1 SGHRS, CDR2 YFSETQ. Written as DNA, the CDR3 is TGCGCCAGCAGCTTGATAGGACAGGGGGGGACTGAAGCTTTCTTT. It specifies CASSLIGQGGTEAFF.

CDR3 coding DNA: TGTGCCAGCAGCCAATATTATAATAGCGGAAGCTCCTACAATGAGCAGTTCTTC. Amino acid sequence: CASSQYYNSGSSYNEQFF. V gene TRBV4-2 combines with J gene TRBJ2-1; a possible D gene is TRBD2 (6 bases). The length of the CDR3 is 18 residues. V was trimmed by 2 bases and J by 0 bases, leaving 17 bases between them. The germline V gene encodes CDR1 LGHNA and CDR2 YNFKEQ.

V and J are TRBV5-6 and TRBJ2-7, with a possible D match to TRBD2 (6 bases). The CDR3 runs to 14 residues. Trimming removed 0 bases from V and 2 bases from J, with 9 bases in between. Germline values: CDR1 SGHDT, CDR2 YYEEEE. CDR3 sequence: CASSLGGDTYEQYF. The CDR3 DNA sequence: TGTGCCAGCAGCTTGGGGGGGGATACCTACGAGCAGTACTTC.

The chain recombines TRBV18 with TRBJ2-7; 10 nucleotides agree with TRBD2. This CDR3 is 16 amino acids long. The J segment lost 1 base and the V segment lost 3 bases, leaving 6 bases of the junction unmatched. CDR1 is KGHSH, CDR2 LQKENI, per germline. Written as DNA, the CDR3 is TGTGCCAGCTCACCGCGCGGACTAGCGGATTCCTACGAGCAGTACTTC. Its translation: CASSPRGLADSYEQYF.

This clone showed up just a few times. This rearrangement joins TRBV11-2 to TRBJ2-7; TRBD2 agrees at 7 bases. The germline CDR1 and CDR2 sequences are SGHAT and FQNNGV. V shed 1 base and J 3 bases; nucleotides not matched to a gene: 6. CDR3 length: 15 residues. The CDR3 here is CASSLGLGEGYEQYF. The DNA for the CDR3 is TGTGCCAGCAGCTTAGGGTTAGGGGAGGGCTACGAGCAGTACTTC.

The gene calls are TRBV7-9 and TRBJ2-5; 8 nucleotides match TRBD2. V lost 11 bases, J lost 5 bases, and 13 bases stayed unmatched. This CDR3 comprises 14 residues. Germline-derived CDR1 and CDR2 are SEHNR and FQNEAQ (reference sequence). CDR3 sequence: CAGSNSGTGETQYF. The CDR3 DNA follows: TGTGCCGGCTCAAATAGCGGGACGGGGGAGACCCAGTACTTC.

The DNA for the CDR3 is TGTGCCAGCAGTCCCCAGATAGCGGTGAACGATGAGCAGTTCTTC. Amino acids: CASSPQIAVNDEQFF. The chain links TRBV28 to TRBJ2-1, with a weak D call TRBD2 (6 bases). From germline, CDR1 is MDHEN and CDR2 SYDVKM. The CDR3 runs 15 residues. V lost 5 bases, J lost 8 bases, and 19 bases lay in between.

The chain couples TRBV29-1 to TRBJ1-1; D is unresolved. CDR3 length: 12 residues. Germline values: CDR1 SQVTM, CDR2 ANQGSEA. V shed 7 bases and J shed 5 bases, with 14 bases lying between them. As DNA, the CDR3 is TGCAGCGCCTTCGTGGGGAGGACTGAAGCTTTCTTT. Protein sequence: CSAFVGRTEAFF.

This chain joins TRBV19 and TRBJ2-7, with TRBD1 matching over 9 bases. Germline V gene lookup returns CDR1 LNHDA and CDR2 SQIVND (reference sequence). There are 15 residues in the CDR3. The J segment lost 8 bases and the V segment lost 5 bases, leaving 13 bases of the junction unmatched. The CDR3 loop is CASSPADRGSGKQYF. CDR3 DNA: TGTGCCAGTAGTCCCGCGGACAGGGGCTCAGGCAAGCAGTACTTC.

V gene TRBV5-1 combines with J gene TRBJ1-3; TRBD1 agrees at 7 bases. The CDR3 is 16 amino acids. V lost 1 base, J lost 0 bases, and 4 bases stayed unmatched. Germline V gives CDR1 SGHRS, CDR2 YFSETQ. The CDR3 DNA reads as TGCGCCAGCAGCTTGACAGGGGCGCCCTCTGGAAACACCATATATTTT. It encodes CASSLTGAPSGNTIYF.

The chain joins TRBV5-4 to TRBJ2-1, with 7 nucleotides matching TRBD2. Germline lookup yields CDR1 SGHNT and CDR2 YYREEE (reference sequence). This CDR3 has 17 amino acids. V trimming: 3 bases; J trimming: 4 bases; junction bases outside the gene matches: 13. The CDR3 spells CASSSRIAGLGYNEQFF. CDR3 DNA: TGTGCCAGCAGCTCACGTATAGCGGGCCTGGGATACAATGAGCAGTTCTTC.

The chain carries TRBV18 and TRBJ2-1, with D tentatively TRBD1 (6 bases). Germline V gene lookup returns CDR1 KGHSH and CDR2 LQKENI. Trimming left V 3 bases short and J 3 bases short, with 9 bases between. CDR3 length: 14 residues. CDR3 in amino acids: CASSPQGFYNEQFF. CDR3 in DNA: TGTGCCAGCTCACCGCAGGGGTTCTACAATGAGCAGTTCTTC.